Listed below are T cell receptor beta chains from one sample, sequenced in a study of blood T cell repertoires in COVID-19. Some clones are missing from TCRdb's copy, which holds only in-frame ones; the method was immunoSEQ multiplex PCR. The repertoire holds 200,000 to 300,000 clones, roughly 86% seen once, with 2.5% to 3.5% in the top ten. Input material: PBMCs or T cells enriched from blood (not recorded which). The origin of the receptors is a woman between 40 and 55 years old with acute COVID-19. The CDR3 runs from the conserved cysteine through the conserved F or W. Each record gives: clone size, D gene, J gene, V gene, CDR3 DNA, CDR3 protein. The D gene is left open where the match is weak. The size entry is marked missing in some rows and otherwise reads once, few, many or a size class.

size: once; D: TRBD2; J: TRBJ2-7; V: TRBV12-3/TRBV12-4; DNA: TGTGCCAGCAGTGAGCGGGAGGGCCGCGAGCAGTACTTC; CDR3: CASSEREGREQYF
size: once; D: .; J: TRBJ1-2; V: TRBV11-3; DNA: TGTGCCAGCAGCTTAGGTGGCGGGAGCTATGGCTACACCTTC; CDR3: CASSLGGGSYGYTF
size: .; D: .; J: TRBJ2-1; V: TRBV11-3; DNA: TGTGCCAGCCAGGGTACAGGTGGAAAAGTCTTCTACAATGAGCAGTTCTTC; CDR3: CASQGTGGKVFYNEQFF
size: .; D: TRBD2; J: TRBJ2-7; V: TRBV6-5; DNA: TGTGCCAGCAGTTTGACTAGCCCATCGCTCGAGCAGTACTTC; CDR3: CASSLTSPSLEQYF
size: .; D: .; J: TRBJ2-3; V: TRBV7-2; DNA: TGTGCCAGCAGCTTCGGGATTTGGGGAGAACACACAGATACGCAGTATTTT; CDR3: CASSFGIWGEHTDTQYF
size: .; D: TRBD1; J: TRBJ2-3; V: TRBV19; DNA: TGTGCCAGTAGTATAACAGGGGCTCAGACAGATACGCAGTATTTT; CDR3: CASSITGAQTDTQYF
size: .; D: .; J: TRBJ1-3; V: TRBV15; DNA: TGTGCCACCAGCAGAGACAGGAATGGAAACACCATATATTTT; CDR3: CATSRDRNGNTIYF
size: .; D: .; J: TRBJ2-1; V: TRBV5-4; DNA: TGTGCCAGCAGCTTGACAGGAAACAATGAGCAGTTCTTC; CDR3: CASSLTGNNEQFF
size: .; D: .; J: TRBJ1-2; V: TRBV14; DNA: TGTGCCAGCAGCCAAGCGGGGGGCCGATATGGCTACACCTTC; CDR3: CASSQAGGRYGYTF
size: .; D: TRBD2; J: TRBJ2-7; V: TRBV11-3; DNA: TGTGCCAGCAGCCCCATTACTAGCGGGCGAGAGCAGTACTTC; CDR3: CASSPITSGREQYF
size: few; D: TRBD2; J: TRBJ2-1; V: TRBV27; DNA: TGTGCCAGCAGAAGTTTAGCGGGGCTCAATGAGCAGTTCTTC; CDR3: CASRSLAGLNEQFF
size: .; D: .; J: TRBJ1-4; V: TRBV19; DNA: TGTGCCAGTAGTACAAGGACAGTTAATGAAAAACTGTTTTTT; CDR3: CASSTRTVNEKLFF
size: .; D: TRBD1; J: TRBJ2-7; V: TRBV27; DNA: TGTGCCAGCAGTTTACTCGACCGGGACAGGGTTACCTACGAGCAGTACTTC; CDR3: CASSLLDRDRVTYEQYF
size: once; D: .; J: TRBJ2-7; V: TRBV10-1; DNA: TGCGCCAGCAGTGAGGGACTCCAGATCGGGGACGAGCAGTACTTC; CDR3: CASSEGLQIGDEQYF
size: few; D: TRBD2; J: TRBJ2-1; V: TRBV19; DNA: TGTGCCAGTAGTATAAGGCCGGGACTAGCGCCCTACAATGAGCAGTTCTTC; CDR3: CASSIRPGLAPYNEQFF
size: .; D: TRBD2; J: TRBJ2-7; V: TRBV9; DNA: TGTGCCAGCAGCGTTAGCGGGAGGGCGTACGAGCAGTACTTC; CDR3: CASSVSGRAYEQYF
size: .; D: .; J: TRBJ2-1; V: TRBV19; DNA: TGTGCCAGTAGGCGAGCGGTATCCTCCTACAATGAGCAGTTCTTC; CDR3: CASRRAVSSYNEQFF
size: .; D: .; J: TRBJ2-1; V: TRBV12-5; DNA: TGTGCTAGTGGTTTAAGTAGCGGCTACAATGAGCAGTTCTTC; CDR3: CASGLSSGYNEQFF
size: .; D: .; J: TRBJ2-1; V: TRBV11-1; DNA: TGTGCCAGCAGCTATGAGGCCAGGGCGGACAATGAGCAGTTCTTC; CDR3: CASSYEARADNEQFF
size: once; D: .; J: TRBJ1-1; V: TRBV27; DNA: TGTGCCAGCATAGGGTGGGGCAGGGCGAACACTGAAGCTTTCTTT; CDR3: CASIGWGRANTEAFF
size: .; D: .; J: TRBJ1-5; V: TRBV6-1; DNA: TGTGCCAGCAGTGAAAGGGGCAGGGAGGGGAATCAGCCCCAGCATTTT; CDR3: CASSERGREGNQPQHF
size: .; D: .; J: TRBJ1-3; V: TRBV11-3; DNA: TGTGCCAGCAGACCGGGACAAGGAAACACCATATATTTT; CDR3: CASRPGQGNTIYF
size: .; D: .; J: TRBJ1-1; V: TRBV4-1; DNA: TGCGCCAGCAGCCAAGACACGGGTAACACTGAAGCTTTCTTT; CDR3: CASSQDTGNTEAFF
size: .; D: .; J: TRBJ2-7; V: TRBV11-3; DNA: TGTGCCAGCAGCACCACAGGGAACGAGCAGTACTTC; CDR3: CASSTTGNEQYF
size: .; D: TRBD2; J: TRBJ2-2; V: TRBV6-5; DNA: TGTGCCAGCAGCTTTAGCGGGAGGAGCACCGGGGAGCTGTTTTTT; CDR3: CASSFSGRSTGELFF
size: .; D: .; J: TRBJ2-5; V: TRBV18; DNA: TGTGCCAGCTCACCTCGCAAAGGGGTCCAGGAGACCCAGTACTTC; CDR3: CASSPRKGVQETQYF
size: .; D: .; J: TRBJ2-1; V: TRBV5-1; DNA: TGCGCCAGCAGCCCACAGGGAAGTGAGCAGTTCTTC; CDR3: CASSPQGSEQFF
size: .; D: TRBD1; J: TRBJ1-6; V: TRBV2; DNA: TGTGCCAGCAGTGCTACAGGGGGCGATTCTGATTCACCCCTCCACTTT; CDR3: CASSATGGDSDSPLHF
size: .; D: .; J: TRBJ2-2; V: TRBV2; DNA: TGTGCCAGCAGGAACGTGGGGGCCGACGGGCTCTGGGATGCCGGGGAGCTGTTTTTT; CDR3: CASRNVGADGLWDAGELFF
size: few; D: .; J: TRBJ1-2; V: TRBV10-3; DNA: TGTGCCATCAGTGTACAGAACTATGGCTACACCTTC; CDR3: CAISVQNYGYTF
size: .; D: .; J: TRBJ1-1; V: TRBV10-3; DNA: TGTGCCATCACCGAAACCGGGGAACGCACTGAAGCTTTCTTT; CDR3: CAITETGERTEAFF
size: .; D: .; J: TRBJ1-1; V: TRBV19; DNA: TGTGCCAGTAGTACCATGCAGGTAGGGAACACTGAAGCTTTCTTT; CDR3: CASSTMQVGNTEAFF
size: .; D: .; J: TRBJ1-2; V: TRBV4-2; DNA: TGTGCCAGCAGCCGAGGAGGGCCGGGCGATGGCTACACCTTC; CDR3: CASSRGGPGDGYTF
size: .; D: TRBD2; J: TRBJ2-4; V: TRBV5-6; DNA: TGTGCCAGCAGCCGGGAAGCGGGAGGGCCGGGCAAAAACATTCAGTACTTC; CDR3: CASSREAGGPGKNIQYF
size: .; D: .; J: TRBJ2-1; V: TRBV7-2; DNA: TGTGCCAGCAGCTTACCAGTCTACAATGAGCAGTTCTTC; CDR3: CASSLPVYNEQFF
size: .; D: TRBD2; J: TRBJ2-1; V: TRBV19; DNA: TGTGCCAGTAGAGCCCTAGCGGGAGAGGGGGGAGAGCAGTTCTTC; CDR3: CASRALAGEGGEQFF
size: .; D: TRBD1; J: TRBJ2-1; V: TRBV18; DNA: TGTGCCAGCTCAACCGGGACAGGGTTTAACAATGAGCAGTTCTTC; CDR3: CASSTGTGFNNEQFF
size: .; D: .; J: TRBJ1-1; V: TRBV5-1; DNA: TGCGCCAGCAGCTTGGGTCCGGGGAACACTGAAGCTTTCTTT; CDR3: CASSLGPGNTEAFF
size: .; D: TRBD1; J: TRBJ2-1; V: TRBV5-4; DNA: TGTGCCAGCAGCTTGGTGGGGACAGGGTCCCCTGGGGAGCAGTTCTTC; CDR3: CASSLVGTGSPGEQFF
size: few; D: TRBD2; J: TRBJ2-1; V: TRBV20-1; DNA: TGCAGCGGGCGCGGGGGCAATGAGCAGTTCTTC; CDR3: CSGRGGNEQFF
size: .; D: .; J: TRBJ2-2; V: TRBV2; DNA: TGTGCCAGCAGTGAGGTCAGGGCGAACACCGGGGAGCTGTTTTTT; CDR3: CASSEVRANTGELFF
size: few; D: TRBD2; J: TRBJ2-2; V: TRBV5-1; DNA: TGCGCCAGCAGCTTGGAGGTAGCGGGAAATACCGGGGAGCTGTTTTTT; CDR3: CASSLEVAGNTGELFF
size: .; D: TRBD2; J: TRBJ2-1; V: TRBV5-1; DNA: TGCGCCAGCAGCTTGGTGGGACTAGCGGGAGACAATGAGCAGTTCTTC; CDR3: CASSLVGLAGDNEQFF
size: once; D: .; J: TRBJ2-3; V: TRBV12-3/TRBV12-4; DNA: TGTGCCAGCAGTCACTTAGCGACAGATACGCAGTATTTT; CDR3: CASSHLATDTQYF
size: .; D: .; J: TRBJ2-7; V: TRBV19; DNA: TGTGCCAGTAGTACTTCGACGGGAAGTGAGCAGTACTTC; CDR3: CASSTSTGSEQYF
size: .; D: .; J: TRBJ1-5; V: TRBV15; DNA: TGTGCCACCAGCAGACTTAACAGGGACCAGCCCCAGCATTTT; CDR3: CATSRLNRDQPQHF